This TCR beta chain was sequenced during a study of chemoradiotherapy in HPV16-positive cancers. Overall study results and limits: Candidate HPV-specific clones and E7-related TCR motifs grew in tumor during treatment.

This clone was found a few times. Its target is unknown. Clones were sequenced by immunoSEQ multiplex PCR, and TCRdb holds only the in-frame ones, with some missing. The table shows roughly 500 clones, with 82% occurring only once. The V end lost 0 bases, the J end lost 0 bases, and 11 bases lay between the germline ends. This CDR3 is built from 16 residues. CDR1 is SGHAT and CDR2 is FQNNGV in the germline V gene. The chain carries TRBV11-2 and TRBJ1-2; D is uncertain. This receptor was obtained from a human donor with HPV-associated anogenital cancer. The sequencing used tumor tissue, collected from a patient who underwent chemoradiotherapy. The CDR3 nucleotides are TGTGCCAGCAGCTTAGATCCGAACATAGCTAACTATGGCTACACCTTC. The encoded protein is CASSLDPNIANYGYTF.